This is a list of T cell receptor beta chains from one sample in a study of OX40 agonist ivuxolimab in advanced cancers. The assay was immunoSEQ multiplex PCR, and TCRdb's table has in-frame clones only and misses some. The data hold approximately 80,000 clones, with approximately 94% observed a single time. Sample: CD4+ or CD8+ T cells sorted from blood, taken in a trial of the OX40 agonist ivuxolimab. The source of these receptors is an adult with an advanced solid tumor such as melanoma, head and neck, liver or kidney cancer. Both conserved end residues are part of each CDR3. The D gene is left open where the match is weak. Part of the rows lack a size; the others show once, few, many or a class for expanded clones.

J,size,V,D,CDR3,DNA
TRBJ2-2,.,TRBV19,.,CASSIWGSGTRELFF,TGTGCCAGTAGTATCTGGGGATCTGGTACCCGGGAGCTGTTTTTT
TRBJ1-5,once,TRBV19,.,CASSVGGSNQPQHF,TGTGCCAGTAGTGTCGGGGGGAGCAATCAGCCCCAGCATTTT
TRBJ2-5,.,TRBV7-9,.,CASSLVQGGETQYF,TGTGCCAGCAGCTTAGTCCAGGGAGGAGAGACCCAGTACTTC
TRBJ1-1,.,TRBV21-1,.,CASSKEGSHEAFF,TGTGCCAGCAGCAAAGAGGGTTCTCATGAAGCTTTCTTT
TRBJ2-7,.,TRBV19,.,CASSIEGEGALGSYEQYF,TGTGCCAGTAGTATCGAGGGGGAGGGGGCACTTGGCTCCTACGAGCAGTACTTC
TRBJ1-2,.,TRBV13,.,CASSTNRAGYTF,TGTGCCAGCAGTACTAACAGGGCTGGCTACACCTTC
TRBJ2-1,.,TRBV4-1,TRBD2,CASSQAGGYNEQFF,TGCGCCAGCAGCCAAGCGGGGGGATACAATGAGCAGTTCTTC
TRBJ2-7,.,TRBV6-1,TRBD1,CASSEFAGQGASYEQYF,TGTGCCAGCAGTGAATTTGCCGGACAGGGGGCTTCCTACGAGCAGTACTTC
TRBJ2-1,.,TRBV4-1,.,CASRSGYNEQFF,TGCGCCAGCAGAAGCGGCTACAATGAGCAGTTCTTC
TRBJ2-2,.,TRBV6-5,.,CASSFSGELFF,TGTGCCAGCAGTTTTAGCGGGGAGCTGTTTTTT
TRBJ1-1,once,TRBV7-8,.,CASSSRGGSTEAFF,TGTGCCAGCAGCTCCCGAGGGGGGAGTACTGAAGCTTTCTTT
TRBJ2-1,.,TRBV7-2,TRBD2,CASSWTSPNEQFF,TGTGCCAGCAGCTGGACTAGTCCCAATGAGCAGTTCTTC